The next 14 T cell receptor beta chains were all read from a single sample in a study of T cells after yellow fever vaccination. TCRdb itself ran the 5' RACE reads through MiXCR, one entry per CDR3 protein. Of about 220,000 distinct CDR3 sequences in the sample, less than 3.5% were seen once. Source: CD4+ T cells sorted from PBMCs, taken 10 days after the yellow fever booster vaccination. The receptors come from a man between 18 and 35 years old who received the YFV17D yellow fever vaccine.

This clonotype was recorded a few times. This chain joins TRBV7-2 and TRBJ2-5, with TRBD1 matching 7 bases. Germline assignment: CDR1 SGHTA and CDR2 FQGNSA. With V trimmed by 4 bases and J by 4 bases, 9 bases remained unmatched. The CDR3 consists of 15 residues. The chain's CDR3 is CASSSPAGGRETQYF. Written as DNA, the CDR3 is TGTGCCAGCAGCTCCCCAGCAGGGGGAAGAGAGACCCAGTACTTC.

This clonotype was observed a handful of times. This sequence joins TRBV5-1 and TRBJ2-5, with D tentatively TRBD2 (6 bases). The CDR3 has 15 amino acids. V was trimmed by 1 base and J by 7 bases, leaving 17 bases between them. Germline values: CDR1 SGHRS, CDR2 YFSETQ. DNA of the CDR3: TGCGCCAGCAGCTTGCTGACGGGGGTGGCATCGACCCAGTACTTC. Amino acids: CASSLLTGVASTQYF.

This clonotype appeared a few times. The V gene is TRBV4-1, the J gene TRBJ2-3, with TRBD2 as a possible D gene (6 bases). The V gene lost 0 bases and the J gene lost 2 bases, with 18 bases spanning the gap. This CDR3 comprises 18 residues. Germline V gene sequence: CDR1 MGHRA, CDR2 YSYEKL. This CDR3 is CASSQDHIQRAPTDTQYF. The CDR3 DNA sequence: TGCGCCAGCAGCCAAGATCATATACAGCGGGCCCCCACAGATACGCAGTATTTT.

This rearrangement joins TRBV5-5 to TRBJ1-1; D ambiguous. Trimming took off 0 bases at V and 1 base at J, with 13 bases between the two ends. The CDR3 has 16 amino acids. Germline CDR1 is SGHKS and CDR2 is YYEKEE (reference sequence). The CDR3 DNA reads as TGTGCCAGCAGCTTGGAGGCCGAGATAAGGAACACTGAAGCTTTCTTT. Encoded protein: CASSLEAEIRNTEAFF.

V and J are TRBV19 and TRBJ1-1, with D maybe TRBD1 (5 bases). This CDR3 region has 14 residues. The V gene's germline CDR1 is LNHDA and CDR2 SQIVND (reference sequence). V was cut by 3 bases and J by 3 bases, with 11 bases left in between. CDR3 sequence (DNA): TGTGCCAGTAGTATCACCCCGGGGCACACTGAAGCTTTCTTT. Translation gives CASSITPGHTEAFF.

This clonotype was found many times. The chain couples TRBV6-6 to TRBJ2-5; perhaps TRBD2 as D (5 bases). V was clipped by 6 bases and J by 2 bases, with 13 bases between them. Germline CDR1 MNHNY, CDR2 SVGAGI (reference sequence). The CDR3 loop spans 14 amino acids. The CDR3 coding sequence is TGTGCCAGCAGCCCTAAGCCGGGGCAAGAGACCCAGTACTTC. This codes for CASSPKPGQETQYF.

This clonotype was counted between two and nine times. This chain connects TRBV6-5 to TRBJ1-2; 8 positions agree with TRBD1. Trimming at V came to 5 bases and at J to 6 bases, leaving 2 bases not matched to a gene. The CDR3 sequence is 12 residues long. The germline V gene encodes CDR1 MNHEY and CDR2 SVGAGI. CDR3 sequence reads: CASSNRGNGYTF. Here the CDR3 DNA reads TGTGCCAGCAGTAACAGGGGGAATGGCTACACCTTC.

This clonotype was counted at least ten times. The chain employs TRBV7-2 and TRBJ2-5; 8 bases are shared with TRBD2. This CDR3 region has 14 residues. The junction had 3 bases not matched to a gene; V was cut back by 1 base and J by 5 bases. Per germline, CDR1 SGHTA and CDR2 FQGNSA. The CDR3 reads CASSLGLARETQYF. CDR3 nucleotide sequence: TGTGCCAGCAGCTTAGGACTAGCGAGGGAGACCCAGTACTTC. Supplemented by reference TRBV7-2 and TRBJ2-5, the full variable domain reads GAGVSQSPSNKVTEKGKDVELRCDPISGHTALYWYRQSLGQGLEFLIYFQGNSAPDKSGLPSDRFSAERTGGSVSTLTIQRTQQEDSAVYLCASSLGLARETQYFGPGTRLLVL.

There are many counts of this clonotype. The CDR3 DNA reads as TGTGCCAGTAGTCCCCTCACAGGGGCGGGCACAGATACGCAGTATTTT. Its protein product is CASSPLTGAGTDTQYF. The J gene is TRBJ2-3, the V gene TRBV19; 7 bases fit TRBD1. V lost 5 bases, J lost 1 base, and 9 bases stayed unmatched. Germline assignment: CDR1 LNHDA and CDR2 SQIVND (reference sequence). The CDR3 has 16 amino acids.

The gene calls are TRBV5-1 and TRBJ2-7, with TRBD1 identical over 8 bases. The CDR3 has 14 residues. Germline V gene data show CDR1 as SGHRS and CDR2 as YFSETQ. The CDR3 loop is CASRTGTGAPEHYV. CDR3 nucleotide sequence: TGCGCCAGCAGAACCGGGACAGGTGCTCCCGAGCACTACGTC.

The sample holds many counts of this clonotype. The rearrangement uses TRBV5-6 and TRBJ2-1, with D possibly matching TRBD1 (6 bases). This CDR3 has 12 amino acids. Germline values: CDR1 SGHDT, CDR2 YYEEEE. The V gene lost 4 bases and the J gene lost 8 bases, with 10 bases spanning the gap. CDR3 sequence: CASSPRGDEQFF. CDR3 DNA: TGTGCCAGCAGCCCCAGGGGTGATGAGCAGTTCTTC.

Many counts were recorded for this clonotype. This chain joins TRBV7-2 and TRBJ2-2; a possible D gene is TRBD1 (5 bases). This CDR3 spans 17 amino acids. Germline V gene sequence: CDR1 SGHTA, CDR2 FQGNSA. V dropped 2 bases and J dropped 1 base, with 14 bases sitting between them. In DNA form, the CDR3 reads TGTGCCAGCAGCTTATACGTTCGGACATTGAACACCGGGGAGCTGTTTTTT. Translation gives CASSLYVRTLNTGELFF.

The chain links TRBV7-9 to TRBJ2-2, with D possibly being TRBD2 (6 bases). Germline CDR1 and CDR2: SEHNR and FQNEAQ (reference sequence). Between the trimmed V and J ends, which lost 6 bases and 6 bases, there was a span of 17 bases. The length of the CDR3 is 15 residues. The CDR3 coding sequence is TGTGCCAGCAGGCCCCCGGGACTTCGACCCGGGGAGCTGTTTTTT. Protein sequence: CASRPPGLRPGELFF.

This clonotype was found many times. The V call is TRBV3-1, the J call TRBJ2-1; 7 nucleotides align to TRBD1. The germline gives CDR1 LGHDT, CDR2 YNNKEL (reference sequence). Losses at the gene ends were 0 bases for V and 5 bases for J; bases not matched to a gene: 10. The CDR3 has 17 amino acids. The CDR3 loop reads CASSQDQGRGLDNEQFF. CDR3 coding DNA: TGTGCCAGCAGCCAAGATCAGGGCAGGGGGTTGGACAATGAGCAGTTCTTC.